The 12 T cell receptor beta chains given below trace back to one sample, sequenced in a study of identical twins. TCRdb fed the 5' RACE reads into MiXCR, producing one record per CDR3 protein. The repertoire includes about 100,000 distinct CDR3 sequences, 4.5% to 6.5% of them detected once, and approximately 12% sits in the top ten. The sequenced sample consisted of memory T cells sorted from blood. The receptor set was obtained from a woman aged 50 to 65 in good health.

This clonotype was counted ten times or more. The V call is TRBV12-3 or TRBV12-4, the J call TRBJ2-5, with D perhaps given as TRBD1 or TRBD2 (5 bases each). V dropped 6 bases and J dropped 4 bases, with 15 bases sitting between them. CDR3 length equals 14 residues. The CDR3 nucleotides are TGTGCCAGCAGGGGGGATGGTGGTGGAGAGACCCAGTACTTC. Translating gives CASRGDGGGETQYF.

This clonotype was observed at least ten times. V and J are TRBV5-6 and TRBJ1-4, with D perhaps matching TRBD1 (5 bases). This CDR3 spans 14 amino acids. V was shortened by 2 bases and J by 6 bases, with 11 bases between the two germline ends. Per germline, CDR1 SGHDT and CDR2 YYEEEE. This CDR3 reads CASSFSGTDEKLFF. The CDR3 bases are TGTGCCAGCAGCTTTTCCGGGACGGATGAAAAACTGTTTTTT.

This clonotype was detected ten times or more. The chain is built from TRBV12-3 or TRBV12-4 and TRBJ1-5; D may be TRBD1 (5 bases). Trimming pared 2 bases from V and 6 bases from J, leaving 14 bases between. There are 15 residues in the CDR3. The CDR3 reads CASSLRQGGGQPQHF. The CDR3 DNA reads as TGTGCCAGCAGTTTAAGGCAGGGAGGAGGTCAGCCCCAGCATTTT.

A word on this clonotype: One end of the junction is discordant with germline, which a read error may explain. The chain employs TRBV7-7 and TRBJ2-2, with 7 positions matching TRBD2. CDR1 is SSHAT and CDR2 is FNYEAQ in the germline V gene (reference sequence). This CDR3 is built from 15 residues. The CDR3 region is CASSPGTTNTGELFF. The CDR3 DNA is TGTGCTAGCAGCCCCGGGACTACCAACACCGGGGAGCTGTTTTTT.

This clonotype appeared many times. The V call is TRBV2, the J call TRBJ1-5; D gene ambiguous. Germline V gene lookup returns CDR1 SNHLY and CDR2 FYNNEI. V lost 3 bases, J lost 5 bases, and 8 bases lay in between. CDR3 length: 13 residues. CDR3 in DNA: TGTGCCAGCAGTGATGGATCCGATCAGCCCCAGCATTTT. Translating gives CASSDGSDQPQHF.

This clonotype was picked up a small number of times. The genes are TRBV19 and TRBJ2-3; D not resolved. From germline, CDR1 is LNHDA and CDR2 SQIVND (reference sequence). The CDR3 covers 13 residues. Trimming cost V 3 bases and J 2 bases, with 6 bases left between them. CDR3 sequence: CASSIEDTDTQYF. CDR3 sequence (DNA): TGTGCCAGTAGTATTGAGGACACAGATACGCAGTATTTT.

This clonotype was recorded at least ten times. J is TRBJ1-3 and V is TRBV12-3 or TRBV12-4, with a possible D match to TRBD1 (5 bases). V lost 3 bases to trimming and J lost 4 bases, with 10 bases between them. This CDR3 comprises 14 residues. The CDR3 coding sequence is TGTGCCAGCAGTTTTTCGGGGCGCGGAAACACCATATATTTT. Its translation is CASSFSGRGNTIYF.

This clonotype was seen repeatedly, ten times or more. This chain links TRBV5-5 with TRBJ2-1, with 11 bases aligning to TRBD2. The V and J ends lost 4 bases and 8 bases, in that order; junction bases with no gene match: 14. The CDR3 is 17 amino acids. The germline gives CDR1 SGHKS, CDR2 YYEKEE (reference sequence). The CDR3 protein is CASSLIRSGRAWDEQFF. The DNA of the CDR3 is TGTGCCAGCAGCCTGATACGTAGCGGGAGGGCTTGGGATGAGCAGTTCTTC.

This chain uses TRBV20-1 with TRBJ1-2, with D hard to call. Deletions cut 5 bases from V and 8 bases from J, with 15 bases between. The germline V gene encodes CDR1 DFQATT and CDR2 SNEGSKA (reference sequence). CDR3 length equals 12 residues. The chain's CDR3 is CSAFISPTGYTF. The CDR3 DNA sequence: TGCAGTGCTTTTATTTCCCCGACGGGCTACACCTTC.

This clonotype came up many times. CDR3 DNA sequence: TGTGCCAGCAGCCTAACTTGGGACAGGGTGAAGGAAAAACTGTTTTTT. As protein: CASSLTWDRVKEKLFF. The genes are TRBV7-8 and TRBJ1-4; 9 bases align to TRBD1. The J segment lost 8 bases and the V segment lost 5 bases, leaving 12 bases of the junction unmatched. This CDR3 region has 16 residues. Per the germline V gene, CDR1 is SGHVS and CDR2 is FQNEAQ. Complete variable domain (other parts from reference TRBV7-8 and TRBJ1-4): GAGVSQSPRYKVAKRGQDVALRCDPISGHVSLFWYQQALGQGPEFLTYFQNEAQLDKSGLPSDRFFAERPEGSVSTLKIQRTQQEDSAVYLCASSLTWDRVKEKLFFGSGTQLSVL.

This clonotype has ten or more counts. The chain recombines TRBV6-6 with TRBJ1-2, with D maybe TRBD1 (6 bases). The CDR3 is 14 residues long. The germline V gene has CDR1 MNHNY and CDR2 SVGAGI (reference sequence). Trimming left V 8 bases short and J 2 bases short, with 15 bases between. The CDR3 region is CASLGGGSNYGYTF. The CDR3 DNA follows: TGTGCCAGCTTAGGGGGGGGATCGAACTATGGCTACACCTTC.

This clonotype was recorded many times. This chain links TRBV7-6 with TRBJ2-6, with D possibly matching TRBD1 (6 bases). The CDR3 length is 16 residues. The V gene's germline CDR1 is SGHVS and CDR2 FNYEAQ. V lost 4 bases and J lost 4, with 14 bases in between. The CDR3 reads CASSSSSQGGANVLTF. The CDR3 DNA sequence: TGTGCCAGCAGCTCCAGTAGCCAGGGGGGGGCCAACGTCCTGACTTTC.